Below are 27 T cell receptor beta chains sequenced from a single sample in a study of T cells after yellow fever vaccination. TCRdb processed the 5' RACE reads anew with MiXCR; each CDR3 protein has one entry. The sample carries approximately 150,000 distinct CDR3 sequences, roughly a tenth recorded once. This specimen consisted of CD8+ T cells sorted from PBMCs, obtained 45 days after the yellow fever booster vaccination. Receptor source: a man between 18 and 35 years old who received the YFV17D yellow fever vaccine.

V and J are TRBV27 and TRBJ1-5, with D unclear. The germline V and J ends were trimmed by 0 bases and 6 bases, with 9 bases remaining between them. Germline CDR1 and CDR2: MNHEY and SMNVEV (reference sequence). The length of the CDR3 is 14 residues. The CDR3 DNA reads as TGTGCCAGCAGTTTATCGATGGGTGGTCAGCCCCAGCATTTT. Protein: CASSLSMGGQPQHF.

The V and J genes are TRBV5-1 and TRBJ1-2, with 7 positions matching TRBD1. This CDR3 spans 15 amino acids. Trimming cost V 4 bases and J 4 bases; bases outside gene matches: 10. The germline CDR1 and CDR2 sequences are SGHRS and YFSETQ. For the CDR3, the DNA is TGCGCCAGCAGCGCGGAACAGGGGAGGCTCTATGGCTACACCTTC. Translating gives CASSAEQGRLYGYTF.

V and J are TRBV6-2 or TRBV6-3 and TRBJ1-2; no firm D call. V dropped 2 bases and J dropped 6 bases, with 7 bases sitting between them. This CDR3 contains 12 residues. CDR1 is MNHEY and CDR2 is SVGEGT in the germline V gene. CDR3 in DNA: TGTGCCAGCAGTTACCTGAGGGATGGCTACACCTTC. It specifies CASSYLRDGYTF.

This clonotype was picked up a small number of times. V is TRBV24-1 and J is TRBJ2-1, with TRBD1 identical over 10 bases. Trimming cost V 4 bases and J 9 bases; bases outside gene matches: 8. CDR3 size: 15 residues. Germline-derived CDR1 and CDR2 are KGHDR and SFDVKD. The CDR3: CATSELDRGYSEQFF. CDR3 nucleotide sequence: TGTGCCACCAGTGAACTGGACAGGGGGTATAGTGAGCAGTTCTTC.

There are many counts of this clonotype. V usage is TRBV29-1 and J usage is TRBJ2-5, with TRBD1 matching over 9 bases. Germline V gives CDR1 SQVTM, CDR2 ANQGSEA. The CDR3 sequence is 14 residues long. After removal of 8 bases from V and 0 bases from J, the junction contained 7 bases not matched to a gene. CDR3 DNA: TGCAGCACATTAGGACAGGGGTACCAAGAGACCCAGTACTTC. Translation: CSTLGQGYQETQYF.

The CDR3 nucleotides read TGTGCCAGCCTCCGGGGGACGCAGTATTTT. Protein: CASLRGTQYF. The rearrangement uses TRBV2 and TRBJ2-3; D is perhaps TRBD2 (6 bases). This CDR3 contains 10 residues. Germline V gives CDR1 SNHLY, CDR2 FYNNEI. Between the trimmed V and J ends, which lost 8 bases and 9 bases, there was a span of 9 bases.

This clonotype was seen a handful of times. The genes are TRBV7-9 and TRBJ2-7; D might be TRBD1 (5 bases). V was clipped by 3 bases and J by 2 bases, with 11 bases between them. CDR3 length: 14 amino acids. Germline-derived CDR1 and CDR2 are SEHNR and FQNEAQ (reference sequence). CDR3 sequence reads: CASSFDRSPYEQYV. The CDR3 DNA reads as TGTGCCAGCAGCTTTGACAGAAGCCCCTACGAGCAGTACGTC.

The V and J genes are TRBV11-2 and TRBJ2-6; no firm D call. The V gene lost 5 bases and the J gene lost 1 base, with 15 bases spanning the gap. CDR1 and CDR2 (germline): SGHAT, FQNNGV. This CDR3 contains 17 residues. For the CDR3, the DNA is TGTGCCAGCAGCCCCACACCTGACTCGTCTGGGGCCAACGTCCTGACTTTC. This gives the protein CASSPTPDSSGANVLTF.

This clonotype was seen many times. The J gene is TRBJ2-2, the V gene TRBV4-3; 7 bases are shared with TRBD2. Trimming took 0 bases from V and 7 from J; bases not matched to a gene: 11. The CDR3 consists of 17 residues. In germline, CDR1 is LGHNA, CDR2 YSLEER. CDR3 sequence: CASSQDREGRASGELFF. The CDR3 DNA is TGCGCCAGCAGCCAAGATAGAGAGGGGAGGGCGAGCGGGGAGCTGTTTTTT.

The chain couples TRBV6-5 to TRBJ2-7; D remains unclear. This CDR3 comprises 17 residues. Between the trimmed V and J ends, which lost 0 bases and 6 bases, there was a span of 21 bases. Per the germline V gene, CDR1 is MNHEY and CDR2 is SVGAGI. CDR3 sequence reads: CASSYSSVGKSLSEQYF. The DNA of the CDR3 is TGTGCCAGCAGTTACTCGTCCGTGGGGAAGAGTTTAAGCGAGCAGTACTTC.

The CDR3 loop reads CASRSSTYNEQFF. In DNA, the CDR3 is TGTGCCAGCAGATCGAGCACCTACAATGAGCAGTTCTTC. The chain carries TRBV5-6 and TRBJ2-1; D is unclear. The CDR3 covers 13 residues. CDR1 and CDR2 (germline): SGHDT, YYEEEE. V was pared by 5 bases and J by 2 bases, with 8 bases between.

This clonotype was seen a few times. This rearrangement joins TRBV4-1 to TRBJ1-6; possible D gene TRBD1, 5 bases. Between the trimmed V and J ends, which lost 4 bases and 7 bases, there was a span of 23 bases. The germline gives CDR1 MGHRA, CDR2 YSYEKL. The CDR3 extends over 18 amino acids. The CDR3 loop reads CASSPGGVQRWGNSPLHF. DNA for the CDR3: TGCGCCAGCAGCCCAGGCGGCGTCCAACGTTGGGGGAATTCACCCCTCCACTTT.

This clonotype has only a few counts. The chain is built from TRBV4-1 and TRBJ1-1; D ambiguous. Per the germline V gene, CDR1 is MGHRA and CDR2 is YSYEKL. With 0 bases removed from V and 8 bases from J, the gap between germline ends came to 19 bases. This CDR3 comprises 16 residues. The CDR3 DNA is TGCGCCAGCAGCCAAGATTCGGGTAACCTCCTCCTCGAAGCTTTCTTT. Its translation is CASSQDSGNLLLEAFF.

The rearrangement uses TRBV6-1 and TRBJ1-5, with D unresolved. CDR3 length equals 17 residues. V was cut by 6 bases and J by 0 bases, with 18 bases left in between. Per the germline V gene, CDR1 is MNHNS and CDR2 is SASEGT. The CDR3 is CASRTRGHPYSNQPQHF. The CDR3 nucleotides read TGTGCCAGCAGAACCCGAGGGCATCCTTATAGCAATCAGCCCCAGCATTTT.

This clonotype was detected a few times. The J gene is TRBJ2-2, the V gene TRBV27; 11 nucleotides line up with TRBD2. V was clipped by 10 bases and J by 4 bases; unmatched bases: 14. Germline-derived CDR1 and CDR2 are MNHEY and SMNVEV (reference sequence). CDR3 size: 17 residues. The CDR3 nucleotides are TGTGCCACCCTCCCCCGCGTAGGACTAGCGGGCACCGGGGAGCTGTTTTTT. It encodes CATLPRVGLAGTGELFF.

V is TRBV4-1 and J is TRBJ2-6, with no clear D. V was pared by 4 bases and J by 0 bases, with 10 bases between. This CDR3 spans 16 amino acids. The germline CDR1 and CDR2 sequences are MGHRA and YSYEKL. CDR3 sequence reads: CASSPRWSSGANVLTF. The CDR3 region has the DNA TGCGCCAGCAGCCCACGTTGGAGCTCTGGGGCCAACGTCCTGACTTTC.

The table lists this clonotype with a few counts. The chain joins TRBV7-3 to TRBJ2-5; perhaps D is TRBD1 or TRBD2 (6 bases each). The V gene lost 8 bases and the J gene lost 4 bases, with 20 bases spanning the gap. The V gene's germline CDR1 is SGHTA and CDR2 FQGTGA. The CDR3 totals 15 residues. Here the CDR3 reads CASGPRGGLAETQYF. The CDR3 region has the DNA TGTGCCAGCGGGCCCCGAGGGGGGTTGGCAGAGACCCAGTACTTC.

The chain links TRBV27 to TRBJ2-2; 8 bases map to TRBD1. Looked up from germline, CDR1 is MNHEY and CDR2 is SMNVEV (reference sequence). Losses at the gene ends were 6 bases for V and 7 bases for J; bases not matched to a gene: 7. The CDR3 length is 14 residues. The DNA for the CDR3 is TGTGCCAGCAGCCCCGGACAGGGCCACGGGGAGCTGTTTTTT. This sequence encodes CASSPGQGHGELFF.

The chain combines TRBV9 with TRBJ2-2; 14 bases match TRBD2. The CDR3 has 17 amino acids. CDR1 is SGDLS, CDR2 YYNGEE, per germline. J lost 1 base, V lost 3 bases, and 2 bases had no gene match. The CDR3, as DNA: TGTGCCAGCAGCGATGGACTAGCGGGGGGGAACACCGGGGAGCTGTTTTTT. This gives the protein CASSDGLAGGNTGELFF.

In this sample, this clonotype turned up a few times. V is TRBV5-5 and J is TRBJ1-1, with TRBD1 as a possible D gene (6 bases). V gave up 4 bases and J gave up 1 base, with 8 bases separating them. Per the germline V gene, CDR1 is SGHKS and CDR2 is YYEKEE (reference sequence). The CDR3 is 13 amino acids. This chain's CDR3 is CASSIQGNTEAFF. CDR3 bases: TGTGCCAGCAGCATACAGGGGAACACTGAAGCTTTCTTT.

This clonotype turned up a few times. The chain has TRBV6-6 and TRBJ1-2; D uncertain. The germline gives CDR1 MNHNY, CDR2 SVGAGI (reference sequence). Trimming removed 6 bases at V and 8 bases at J, with 13 bases between. This CDR3 has 12 amino acids. The CDR3 is CASSPSVEGYTF. For the CDR3, the DNA is TGTGCCAGCAGCCCTTCGGTTGAGGGCTACACCTTC.

The CDR3 DNA is TGTGCCACCAGACTAGCGGGGGTTCAAGAGACCCAGTACTTC. It encodes CATRLAGVQETQYF. The chain is built from TRBV24-1 and TRBJ2-5; 11 nucleotides agree with TRBD2. In germline, CDR1 is KGHDR, CDR2 SFDVKD. V lost 7 bases and J lost 2; bases outside the gene matches: 2. The CDR3 totals 14 residues.

This clonotype was counted ten times or more. The V and J genes are TRBV21-1 and TRBJ2-7; the tabulated D call, TRBD1, remains unverified against the DNA. TRBV21-1 is an annotated pseudogene. The CDR3 has 16 amino acids. CDR3 in amino acids: CASSKVRGSVSYEQYV. For the CDR3, the DNA is TGTGCCAGCAGCAAAGTTCGGGGGTCCGTCTCCTACGAGCAGTACGTC.

The chain couples TRBV12-3 or TRBV12-4 to TRBJ2-1, with 11 bases lining up with TRBD1. The CDR3 has 15 amino acids. The trim removed 6 bases at V and 7 bases at J, leaving 8 bases unmatched. The CDR3 is CASSHGQGARNEQFF. Written as DNA, the CDR3 is TGTGCCAGCAGCCATGGACAGGGGGCTCGGAATGAGCAGTTCTTC.

There are many counts of this clonotype. The V and J genes are TRBV12-3 or TRBV12-4 and TRBJ2-5; unclear D gene. V shed 5 bases and J shed 5 bases, with 12 bases lying between them. CDR3 length equals 13 residues. CDR3 protein: CASSLAISETQYF. The CDR3 DNA reads TGTGCCAGCAGTCTGGCGATCTCGGAGACCCAGTACTTC.

This clonotype has just a few counts. The CDR3 DNA reads as TGTGCCATCAACCCAGAGGGGGGGAACACTGAAGCTTTCTTT. The encoded protein is CAINPEGGNTEAFF. This chain links TRBV10-3 with TRBJ1-1; tentatively, D is TRBD1 (6 bases). CDR1 and CDR2 from the germline V gene are ENHRY and SYGVKD. Deletions cut 7 bases from V and 1 base from J, with 13 bases between. This CDR3 has 14 amino acids.

In this sample, this clonotype turned up many times. The rearrangement joins TRBV5-1 to TRBJ2-4; D may be TRBD1 (6 bases). V was clipped by 4 bases and J by 8 bases, with 19 bases between them. There are 15 residues in the CDR3. The V gene's germline CDR1 is SGHRS and CDR2 YFSETQ. The CDR3 sequence: CASSNGQGLRDIQYF. The CDR3 DNA follows: TGCGCCAGCAGCAATGGGCAGGGGCTGAGGGACATTCAGTACTTC.